The sample holds a few counts of the clone carrying this T cell receptor (beta chain). This sample stems from a study of beta chain features in type 1 diabetes. The germline V gene has CDR1 LGHNA and CDR2 YNFKEQ. Between the trimmed V and J ends, which lost 5 bases and 7 bases, there was a span of 10 bases. The CDR3 consists of 12 residues. All of the isolated RNA was reverse transcribed, so expressed TCRB transcripts were sequenced. About 3.57 million reads, on average, came from each naive, central memory and regulatory T cell sample. Here immunoSEQ multiplex PCR was the method, and the copy in TCRdb shows in-frame clones only, minus some. The sample contains around 320,000 clones, about 15% of which appear only once.

The sequence was obtained from a man under 40 in good health. The V call is TRBV4-2, the J call TRBJ2-3; unclear D gene. Sequencing was carried out using central memory CD4+ T cells from blood. The CDR3 loop reads CASSLSANTQYF. The CDR3 region has the DNA TGTGCCAGCAGCTTATCAGCAAATACGCAGTATTTT.